The 19 T cell receptor beta chains below were found in one sample sequenced in a study of shared clonotypes between healthy human individuals. The method was immunoSEQ multiplex PCR; TCRdb's version includes in-frame clones alone and lacks a portion of them. The sample includes 520,000 or so clones, less than 85% seen only once; the top ten take 10% to 15%. Sequenced material: PBMCs. The receptor source for this set is a woman between 40 and 50 years old in good health. Some clones in this sample may be carry-over from other donors' samples.

This clone was observed a single time. This chain joins TRBV4-1 and TRBJ2-2; 11 positions agree with TRBD2. This CDR3 is 18 amino acids long. Germline V gene lookup returns CDR1 MGHRA and CDR2 YSYEKL. Trimming cost V 3 bases and J 1 base; bases outside gene matches: 7. The CDR3 bases are TGCGCCAGCAGCCAGACGAGAACTAGCGGGAGGAACACCGGGGAGCTGTTTTTT. The encoded protein is CASSQTRTSGRNTGELFF.

For this clone: Possible read error: a much larger clone is one base away. The chain employs TRBV18 and TRBJ2-7, with D possibly called TRBD1 or TRBD2 (5 bases each). This CDR3 is built from 20 residues. V lost 3 bases to trimming and J lost 2 bases, with 29 bases between them. Germline CDR1 reads KGHSH; CDR2 reads LQKENI. The CDR3 spells CASSPLHPISGAGLPYEQYF. CDR3 DNA: TGTGCCAGCTCACCCCTTCACCCAATTTCCGGGGCAGGGCTCCCCTACGAGCAGTACTTC.

This clone showed up just a few times. The chain links TRBV6-5 to TRBJ2-1; 7 bases agree with TRBD1. J lost 6 bases, V lost 0 bases, and 5 bases had no gene match. The CDR3 covers 15 residues. From germline, CDR1 is MNHEY and CDR2 SVGAGI. The CDR3 nucleotides are TGTGCCAGCAGTTACTCAGTGACAGGGTCCAATGAGCAGTTCTTC. Translating it yields CASSYSVTGSNEQFF.

The chain has TRBV29-1 and TRBJ2-1, with 9 positions matching TRBD2. This CDR3 has 16 residues. Germline CDR1 SQVTM, CDR2 ANQGSEA. V shed 3 bases, J shed 2 bases, and the junction held 8 bases outside the gene matches. The CDR3: CSVEGVSGRTYNEQFF. DNA of the CDR3: TGCAGCGTTGAGGGGGTTAGCGGGAGAACCTACAATGAGCAGTTCTTC.

This chain uses TRBV5-3 with TRBJ2-7; possible D gene TRBD1, 5 bases. TRBV5-3 is flagged as an ORF with uncertain function. This CDR3 is 15 amino acids long. Trimming pared 8 bases from V and 0 bases from J, leaving 18 bases between. CDR3 DNA sequence: TGTGCCAGCGGAAATGGGGTTGGGGCCTCCTACGAGCAGTACTTC. Its protein is CASGNGVGASYEQYF.

This chain links TRBV11-3 with TRBJ1-1; TRBD1 matches at 7 bases. The V gene's germline CDR1 is SGHNT and CDR2 YENEEA. V lost 7 bases and J lost 0; bases outside the gene matches: 17. CDR3 length: 18 amino acids. The CDR3 protein is CASNSSRDRSAMNTEAFF. CDR3 DNA: TGTGCCAGCAACTCATCGAGGGACAGATCGGCCATGAACACTGAAGCTTTCTTT.

This clone was seen a few times. The rearrangement links TRBV4-2 to TRBJ1-6; a weak D match, TRBD1 (5 bases). CDR3 size: 16 residues. Trimming removed 6 bases from V and 9 bases from J, with 21 bases in between. CDR1 LGHNA and CDR2 YNFKEQ come from the germline V gene. CDR3 in amino acids: CASSLNPTEGFSPLHF. The CDR3 DNA follows: TGTGCCAGCAGTCTCAATCCTACCGAGGGGTTTTCACCCCTCCACTTT.

J is TRBJ2-7 and V is TRBV7-6; TRBD2 agrees at 9 bases. The junction had 7 bases not matched to a gene; V was cut back by 1 base and J by 6 bases. CDR1 and CDR2 from the germline V gene are SGHVS and FNYEAQ. The CDR3 spans 15 residues. The CDR3 nucleotides read TGTGCCAGCAGCTTAGGTGGCGGGAGGGCCTTCGAGCAGTACTTC. Its protein product is CASSLGGGRAFEQYF.

This chain connects TRBV18 to TRBJ2-1, with D perhaps TRBD1 or TRBD2 (5 bases each). Trimming pared 6 bases from V and 0 bases from J, leaving 15 bases between. The CDR3 covers 16 residues. The germline CDR1 and CDR2 sequences are KGHSH and LQKENI. The CDR3 DNA reads TGTGCCAGCTCCACCCCAGTGGGGGTCTCCTACAATGAGCAGTTCTTC. Translation gives CASSTPVGVSYNEQFF.

This chain joins TRBV6-6 and TRBJ1-3; a possible D gene is TRBD1 (5 bases). Per the germline V gene, CDR1 is MNHNY and CDR2 is SVGAGI (reference sequence). The V and J ends lost 7 bases and 2 bases respectively, with 18 bases between them. This CDR3 is 16 amino acids long. The CDR3 nucleotides are TGTGCCAGCAACCCGGGGGTGTCCCCGGCTGGAAACACCATATATTTT. Translation: CASNPGVSPAGNTIYF.

V usage is TRBV4-3 and J usage is TRBJ2-5, with D perhaps matching TRBD2 (6 bases). The germline V gene has CDR1 LGHNA and CDR2 YSLEER. Trimming pared 0 bases from V and 5 bases from J, leaving 13 bases between. The CDR3 is 15 residues long. CDR3 nucleotides: TGCGCCAGCAGCCAAGATGACCGCGGGATTGAGACCCAGTACTTC. Translated, it gives CASSQDDRGIETQYF.

CDR3 region: CASSRGGVEQYF. CDR3 sequence (DNA): TGTGCCAGCAGCCGCGGCGGGGTCGAGCAGTACTTC. The V and J genes are TRBV7-6 and TRBJ2-7; D possibly corresponds to TRBD2 (6 bases). CDR3 length: 12 residues. Germline CDR1 is SGHVS and CDR2 is FNYEAQ. V dropped 5 bases and J dropped 6 bases, with 11 bases sitting between them.

This rearrangement joins TRBV7-8 to TRBJ2-7; TRBD2 aligns across 8 bases. This CDR3 comprises 14 residues. V trimming: 7 bases; J trimming: 2 bases; junction bases outside the gene matches: 7. The germline gives CDR1 SGHVS, CDR2 FQNEAQ. The CDR3 DNA is TGTGCCAGCACCTCCGGGACTAGAACCTACGAGCAGTACTTC. Translating gives CASTSGTRTYEQYF.

The rearrangement uses TRBV6-1 and TRBJ2-3; D remains unclear. Germline CDR1 reads MNHNS; CDR2 reads SASEGT. The V and J ends lost 5 bases and 0 bases respectively, with 3 bases between them. CDR3 length: 12 amino acids. CDR3 region: CASSISTDTQYF. The CDR3 DNA reads TGTGCCAGCAGTATTAGCACAGATACGCAGTATTTT.

This chain links TRBV5-1 with TRBJ1-1, with D perhaps TRBD1 (5 bases). This CDR3 comprises 13 residues. The V end lost 4 bases, the J end lost 5 bases, and 12 bases lay between the germline ends. CDR1 and CDR2 from the germline V gene are SGHRS and YFSETQ. CDR3 loop: CASSPQEGTEAFF. The CDR3 DNA reads as TGCGCCAGCAGCCCTCAGGAGGGGACTGAAGCTTTCTTT.

The rearrangement joins TRBV5-4 to TRBJ2-1; 7 positions match TRBD2. This CDR3 spans 13 amino acids. Trimming cost V 7 bases and J 7 bases; bases outside gene matches: 8. In germline, CDR1 is SGHNT, CDR2 YYREEE (reference sequence). The CDR3 sequence: CASGREIGNEQFF. The CDR3 coding sequence is TGTGCCAGCGGGCGGGAGATAGGGAATGAGCAGTTCTTC.

The J gene is TRBJ2-7, the V gene TRBV28; 7 bases agree with TRBD2. The CDR3 runs to 13 residues. Germline CDR1 and CDR2: MDHEN and SYDVKM. V shed 2 bases, J shed 5 bases, and the junction held 3 bases outside the gene matches. The CDR3 DNA reads TGTGCCAGCAGTTTAGGGGGAGGGCACGAGCAGTACTTC. As protein: CASSLGGGHEQYF.

This chain joins TRBV7-8 and TRBJ2-2; D ambiguous. This CDR3 is built from 13 residues. The germline V gene encodes CDR1 SGHVS and CDR2 FQNEAQ. Trimming stripped 5 bases from V and 6 bases from J, with 10 bases between. This CDR3 reads CASSAVVSGELFF. The CDR3, as DNA: TGTGCCAGCAGCGCAGTCGTCTCCGGGGAGCTGTTTTTT.

As for this clone: At one boundary the junction diverges from the germline segment, which might be a read error. V gene TRBV28 combines with J gene TRBJ2-7; TRBD1 agrees at 9 bases. CDR3 length equals 12 residues. The germline V gene encodes CDR1 MDHEN and CDR2 SYDVKM. The CDR3 spells CASSSVLWTGDF. DNA of the CDR3: TGTGCCAGCAGTTCGGTGTTGTGGACAGGGGACTTC.